Each of the 32 T cell receptor beta chains below was sequenced from the same sample in a study of cytomegalovirus exposure and HLA in healthy donors. Primers: 60 Vbeta forward and 13 Jbeta reverse. Generated by immunoSEQ multiplex PCR, the TCRdb table keeps only in-frame clones and is missing some. This table has about 190,000 clones, 65% to 75% appearing once. The sequenced sample was PBMCs. These receptors originate from a man aged 25 to 40 in good health and CMV-seropositive.

The gene calls are TRBV7-9 and TRBJ1-1, with D maybe TRBD1 (6 bases). This CDR3 is 12 amino acids long. CDR1 is SEHNR, CDR2 FQNEAQ, per germline (reference sequence). The V end was cut by 5 bases, the J end by 9 bases, with 13 bases between. The CDR3 reads CASSPPGGKAFF. CDR3 coding DNA: TGTGCCAGCAGCCCGCCTGGGGGCAAAGCTTTCTTT.

The chain has TRBV7-2 and TRBJ2-7; TRBD2 matches at 9 bases. CDR3 length: 15 residues. The trim removed 5 bases at V and 6 bases at J, leaving 11 bases unmatched. Germline values: CDR1 SGHTA, CDR2 FQGNSA. As DNA, the CDR3 is TGTGCCAGCAGCACCTCGGGGGCGGGGGGGCGCGAGCAGTACTTC. Protein: CASSTSGAGGREQYF.

The chain couples TRBV19 to TRBJ2-7; maybe TRBD2 (5 bases). Trimming cost V 7 bases and J 0 bases, with 16 bases left between them. This CDR3 spans 15 amino acids. Germline V gives CDR1 LNHDA, CDR2 SQIVND (reference sequence). DNA for the CDR3: TGTGCCAGTACCCTTCGGGGTCGGCCCTCCTACGAGCAGTACTTC. Encoded protein: CASTLRGRPSYEQYF.

The rearrangement links TRBV18 to TRBJ2-4; TRBD1 agrees at 8 bases. Germline CDR1 KGHSH, CDR2 LQKENI. V shed 4 bases and J 0 bases; nucleotides not matched to a gene: 2. There are 15 residues in the CDR3. CDR3: CASSRTGLAKNIQYF. In DNA, the CDR3 is TGTGCCAGCTCACGGACAGGGCTAGCCAAAAACATTCAGTACTTC.

The chain uses TRBV30 and TRBJ1-3; TRBD1 matches 8 bases. V lost 0 bases, J lost 5 bases, and 9 bases stayed unmatched. The CDR3 length is 16 residues. CDR1 and CDR2 (germline): GTSNPN, SVGIG (reference sequence). CDR3 loop: CAWSVQGVAVRNTIYF. In DNA form, the CDR3 reads TGTGCCTGGAGTGTACAGGGGGTAGCGGTGAGAAACACCATATATTTT. The variable domain in full, with the rest retrieved from reference TRBV30 and TRBJ1-3, is SQTIHQWPATLVQPVGSPLSLECTVEGTSNPNLYWYRQAAGRGLQLLFYSVGIGQISSEVPQNLSASRPQDRQFILSSKKLLLSDSGFYLCAWSVQGVAVRNTIYFGEGSWLTVV.

This chain connects TRBV30 to TRBJ2-7; possibly TRBD2 for D (6 bases). Looked up from germline, CDR1 is GTSNPN and CDR2 is SVGIG (reference sequence). The CDR3 loop spans 11 amino acids. V was shortened by 3 bases and J by 7 bases, with 10 bases between the two germline ends. The chain's CDR3 is CAWSAGLEQYF. In DNA, the CDR3 is TGTGCCTGGAGCGCGGGATTGGAGCAGTACTTC.

The rearrangement links TRBV19 to TRBJ2-5; D perhaps matches TRBD2 (5 bases). CDR3 length: 15 residues. V was clipped by 6 bases and J by 5 bases, with 19 bases between them. Per germline, CDR1 LNHDA and CDR2 SQIVND (reference sequence). CDR3 region: CASRNPSEDRETQYF. Written as DNA, the CDR3 is TGTGCCAGTAGAAATCCCTCGGAGGACCGGGAGACCCAGTACTTC.

The rearrangement uses TRBV7-8 and TRBJ1-1; D ambiguous. V was pared by 1 base and J by 5 bases, with 8 bases between. The CDR3 covers 13 residues. CDR1 is SGHVS, CDR2 FQNEAQ, per germline. The CDR3 DNA reads TGTGCCAGCAGCTTAGGTCTGGAGACTGAAGCTTTCTTT. Translation: CASSLGLETEAFF. The entire variable domain, with the rest obtained from reference TRBV7-8 and TRBJ1-1, is as follows: GAGVSQSPRYKVAKRGQDVALRCDPISGHVSLFWYQQALGQGPEFLTYFQNEAQLDKSGLPSDRFFAERPEGSVSTLKIQRTQQEDSAVYLCASSLGLETEAFFGQGTRLTVV.

The V and J genes are TRBV27 and TRBJ2-1; tentative D call: TRBD1 (5 bases). V lost 11 bases and J 8 bases, leaving 10 bases between the germline ends. In germline, CDR1 is MNHEY, CDR2 SMNVEV (reference sequence). CDR3 length: 10 residues. The CDR3 is CASPRDEQFF. In DNA form, the CDR3 reads TGTGCCTCTCCCAGGGATGAGCAGTTCTTC.

This clone was seen a few times. V gene TRBV25-1 combines with J gene TRBJ2-5; TRBD1 matches at 7 bases. The CDR3 has 15 residues. The trim removed 6 bases at V and 5 bases at J, leaving 12 bases unmatched. Looked up from germline, CDR1 is MGHDK and CDR2 is SYGVNS. CDR3: CASSPGQVWGETQYF. CDR3 nucleotide sequence: TGTGCCAGCAGCCCCGGACAGGTTTGGGGGGAGACCCAGTACTTC.

V gene TRBV19 combines with J gene TRBJ1-2; D is uncertain. Trimming removed 3 bases at V and 8 bases at J, with 10 bases between. Per germline, CDR1 LNHDA and CDR2 SQIVND (reference sequence). The CDR3 covers 12 residues. CDR3 sequence reads: CASSIFYQGYTF. For the CDR3, the DNA is TGTGCCAGTAGTATTTTCTACCAAGGCTACACCTTC.

J is TRBJ2-3 and V is TRBV5-1, with 11 bases aligning to TRBD2. Unmatched junction bases numbered 6, after V lost 0 bases and J lost 0 bases. CDR1 SGHRS and CDR2 YFSETQ come from the germline V gene. The CDR3 is made up of 18 amino acids. This CDR3 reads CASSLALTSGVSTDTQYF. For the CDR3, the DNA is TGCGCCAGCAGCTTGGCCCTGACTAGCGGGGTTAGCACAGATACGCAGTATTTT.

This sequence joins TRBV30 and TRBJ1-1; D gene unclear. The CDR3 runs 14 residues. Germline lookup yields CDR1 GTSNPN and CDR2 SVGIG (reference sequence). V was clipped by 8 bases and J by 1 base, with 17 bases between them. In nucleotides, the CDR3 is TGTGCCGGGAATTGGGCCCCGGCGAACACTGAAGCTTTCTTT. It codes for CAGNWAPANTEAFF.

This clone occurred once. The chain links TRBV6-6 to TRBJ2-5; TRBD1 is a possible D gene (6 bases). CDR3 length: 16 residues. Germline assignment: CDR1 MNHNY and CDR2 SVGAGI (reference sequence). V lost 5 bases, J lost 5 bases, and 21 bases lay in between. CDR3 protein: CASSNPRDTQGETQYF. CDR3 in DNA: TGTGCCAGCAGTAACCCACGGGACACTCAAGGGGAGACCCAGTACTTC.

This chain uses TRBV6-5 with TRBJ2-3, with D tentatively TRBD2 (5 bases). Germline V lookup: CDR1 MNHEY, CDR2 SVGAGI. V was shortened by 5 bases and J by 2 bases, with 14 bases between the two germline ends. The CDR3 consists of 15 residues. CDR3 sequence: CASSRGTPDTDTQYF. In nucleotides, the CDR3 is TGTGCCAGCAGTCGGGGAACTCCTGACACAGATACGCAGTATTTT.

The rearrangement joins TRBV7-9 to TRBJ2-7; 8 bases line up with TRBD1. The length of the CDR3 is 16 residues. Germline CDR1 SEHNR, CDR2 FQNEAQ (reference sequence). The J segment lost 2 bases and the V segment lost 5 bases, leaving 11 bases of the junction unmatched. The CDR3 region has the DNA TGTGCCAGCAGCCACAGGAGGACAGGGAGCACCTACGAGCAGTACTTC. Amino acids: CASSHRRTGSTYEQYF.

The rearrangement links TRBV9 to TRBJ2-2; 10 bases match TRBD1. Unmatched junction bases numbered 4, after V lost 0 bases and J lost 5 bases. This CDR3 comprises 16 residues. Per the germline V gene, CDR1 is SGDLS and CDR2 is YYNGEE. DNA for the CDR3: TGTGCCAGCAGCGTAGCCGGGACAGGGGTGACCGGGGAGCTGTTTTTT. This codes for CASSVAGTGVTGELFF.

The rearrangement uses TRBV29-1 and TRBJ2-3; TRBD2 agrees at 14 bases. Germline CDR1 reads SQVTM; CDR2 reads ANQGSEA. V dropped 8 bases and J dropped 3; count of bases not matched to a gene: 10. This CDR3 has 16 residues. This CDR3 reads CSTWGTSGRETDTQYF. The CDR3 DNA is TGCAGCACCTGGGGGACTAGCGGGAGAGAAACAGATACGCAGTATTTT.

V is TRBV6-5 and J is TRBJ1-2; 8 bases map to TRBD1. Trimming at V came to 2 bases and at J to 8 bases, leaving 10 bases not matched to a gene. This CDR3 has 15 residues. In germline, CDR1 is MNHEY, CDR2 SVGAGI. Here the CDR3 reads CASSYEDRAIKGYTF. CDR3 DNA sequence: TGTGCCAGCAGTTACGAGGACAGGGCAATCAAGGGCTACACCTTC.

The V and J genes are TRBV5-1 and TRBJ2-5; maybe TRBD1 (5 bases). The CDR3 has 14 amino acids. V lost 0 bases and J lost 0, with 6 bases in between. CDR1 is SGHRS and CDR2 is YFSETQ in the germline V gene. The CDR3 loop is CASSLVGDQETQYF. As DNA, the CDR3 is TGCGCCAGCAGCTTGGTAGGGGACCAAGAGACCCAGTACTTC. Drawing the rest from reference TRBV5-1 and TRBJ2-5, the complete variable domain is KAGVTQTPRYLIKTRGQQVTLSCSPISGHRSVSWYQQTPGQGLQFLFEYFSETQRNKGNFPGRFSGRQFSNSRSEMNVSTLELGDSALYLCASSLVGDQETQYFGPGTRLLVL.

The rearrangement joins TRBV25-1 to TRBJ1-2; 9 bases fit TRBD1. The germline CDR1 and CDR2 sequences are MGHDK and SYGVNS. With 5 bases clipped from V and 2 bases from J, the junction kept 9 bases outside the gene matches. This CDR3 has 16 residues. The CDR3: CASSPGTGMVNYGYTF. The CDR3 DNA reads TGTGCCAGCAGTCCCGGGACAGGGATGGTAAACTATGGCTACACCTTC.

In nucleotides, the CDR3 is TGTGCCAGCAGCCCCTTTTCCGGCGGGGGGTCCGTAGATACGCAGTATTTT. As protein: CASSPFSGGGSVDTQYF. The rearrangement joins TRBV5-6 to TRBJ2-3; TRBD2 matches at 8 bases. Germline V gives CDR1 SGHDT, CDR2 YYEEEE. The CDR3 length is 17 residues. J lost 5 bases, V lost 4 bases, and 15 bases had no gene match.

The chain couples TRBV5-6 to TRBJ2-1, with 10 bases matching TRBD2. The CDR3 runs 18 residues. The V gene end was trimmed by 4 bases and the J gene end by 4 bases; junction bases not matched to a gene: 14. Germline lookup yields CDR1 SGHDT and CDR2 YYEEEE. CDR3 sequence: CASSTRTSGSSLYNEQFF. As DNA, the CDR3 is TGTGCCAGCAGCACCCGGACTAGCGGTAGCTCCTTATACAATGAGCAGTTCTTC. The full variable domain, completed using reference TRBV5-6 and TRBJ2-1, is DAGVTQSPTHLIKTRGQQVTLRCSPKSGHDTVSWYQQALGQGPQFIFQYYEEEERQRGNFPDRFSGHQFPNYSSELNVNALLLGDSALYLCASSTRTSGSSLYNEQFFGPGTRLTVL.

This sequence joins TRBV5-6 and TRBJ2-5; TRBD2 might be the D (6 bases). CDR1 is SGHDT and CDR2 is YYEEEE in the germline V gene. Trimming shortened V by 4 bases and J by 5 bases, and 12 bases separated the two germline ends. The CDR3 covers 13 residues. CDR3 sequence: CASSPSGRETQYF. DNA of the CDR3: TGTGCCAGCAGCCCGTCGGGGAGGGAGACCCAGTACTTC.

This sequence joins TRBV6-5 and TRBJ2-2; D possibly corresponds to TRBD2 (6 bases). The CDR3 runs 14 residues. The V gene lost 5 bases and the J gene lost 1 base, with 8 bases spanning the gap. Germline CDR1 is MNHEY and CDR2 is SVGAGI. This CDR3 reads CASSPGGNTGELFF. For the CDR3, the DNA is TGTGCCAGCAGTCCCGGGGGGAACACCGGGGAGCTGTTTTTT.

V usage is TRBV30 and J usage is TRBJ1-6; TRBD1 matches 7 bases. Germline CDR1 reads GTSNPN; CDR2 reads SVGIG (reference sequence). The CDR3 extends over 17 amino acids. Trimming at V came to 5 bases and at J to 1 base, leaving 11 bases not matched to a gene. The CDR3, as DNA: TGTGCCTGGCATCCTGACAGGGCTTCTTCCTATAATTCACCCCTCCACTTT. This gives the protein CAWHPDRASSYNSPLHF.

The chain joins TRBV12-5 to TRBJ2-7, with D unclear. The ends were cut back, 6 bases at V and 4 bases at J, with 7 bases in the middle. Germline CDR1 and CDR2: LGHNT and FRNRAP. The CDR3 loop spans 11 amino acids. CDR3 DNA sequence: TGTGCTAGTGGCCTGTATTACGAGCAGTACTTC. Translating it yields CASGLYYEQYF. The variable domain in full, with the rest retrieved from reference TRBV12-5 and TRBJ2-7, is DARVTQTPRHKVTEMGQEVTMRCQPILGHNTVFWYRQTMMQGLELLAYFRNRAPLDDSGMPKDRFSAEMPDATLATLKIQPSEPRDSAVYFCASGLYYEQYFGPGTRLTVT.

This clone was picked up a small number of times. V usage is TRBV7-8 and J usage is TRBJ2-5; TRBD2 is a possible D gene (7 bases). This CDR3 has 17 residues. The germline gives CDR1 SGHVS, CDR2 FQNEAQ. V was clipped by 4 bases and J by 2 bases, with 20 bases between them. The CDR3 DNA follows: TGTGCCAGCAGCTCACGGGGGAGGGGGGTTTTACAAGAGACCCAGTACTTC. It encodes CASSSRGRGVLQETQYF.

As DNA, the CDR3 is TGTGCCAGCAGCTTAGGACAGGGAGTGGCACCCCTCCACTTT. This gives the protein CASSLGQGVAPLHF. The chain employs TRBV5-5 and TRBJ1-6; 8 bases are shared with TRBD1. The CDR3 is made up of 14 amino acids. CDR1 and CDR2 from the germline V gene are SGHKS and YYEKEE (reference sequence). J lost 11 bases, V lost 2 bases, and 6 bases had no gene match.

This clone was seen a few times. This sequence joins TRBV18 and TRBJ1-1, with D maybe TRBD1 (5 bases). The CDR3 contains 15 residues. The V gene's germline CDR1 is KGHSH and CDR2 LQKENI. Trimming shortened V by 4 bases and J by 0 bases, and 12 bases separated the two germline ends. The CDR3 sequence: CASSLSGGVNTEAFF. DNA for the CDR3: TGTGCCAGCTCACTGAGCGGGGGGGTGAACACTGAAGCTTTCTTT. Supplemented by reference TRBV18 and TRBJ1-1, the full variable domain reads NAGVMQNPRHLVRRRGQEARLRCSPMKGHSHVYWYRQLPEEGLKFMVYLQKENIIDESGMPKERFSAEFPKEGPSILRIQQVVRGDSAAYFCASSLSGGVNTEAFFGQGTRLTVV.

The chain joins TRBV5-4 to TRBJ2-3; 8 bases fit TRBD2. Germline assignment: CDR1 SGHNT and CDR2 YYREEE (reference sequence). Trimming at V came to 0 bases and at J to 1 base, leaving 4 bases not matched to a gene. The CDR3 sequence is 16 residues long. CDR3 bases: TGTGCCAGCAGCTTGGATGCGGGGGGAGGCACAGATACGCAGTATTTT. This codes for CASSLDAGGGTDTQYF.

As to this clone: Other nucleotide sequences in the sample specify the same CDR3. The V gene is TRBV29-1, the J gene TRBJ1-1; D is undetermined. There are 12 residues in the CDR3. V lost 4 bases and J lost 1, with 7 bases in between. CDR1 and CDR2 (germline): SQVTM, ANQGSEA. Here the CDR3 reads CSVGRQNTEAFF. In DNA, the CDR3 is TGCAGCGTTGGGAGGCAGAACACTGAAGCTTTCTTT.